The 15 T cell receptor beta chains reported below all come from one sample, sequenced in a study of cytomegalovirus exposure and HLA in healthy donors. Both 60 Vbeta primers and 13 Jbeta primers went into the PCR. Here immunoSEQ multiplex PCR was the method, and the copy in TCRdb shows in-frame clones only, minus some. The sample yields 150,000 to 170,000 clones, about 80% seen once. Sequenced sample: PBMCs. All receptors come from a middle-aged woman in good health and CMV-seronegative.

The chain combines TRBV27 with TRBJ1-2; D not resolved. This CDR3 region has 14 residues. Trimming took off 3 bases at V and 7 bases at J, with 15 bases between the two ends. Germline V gives CDR1 MNHEY, CDR2 SMNVEV (reference sequence). The CDR3 here is CASSFHGTAGGYTF. CDR3 nucleotides: TGTGCCAGCAGTTTTCACGGCACGGCGGGTGGCTACACCTTC.

The chain links TRBV7-2 to TRBJ2-2, with TRBD2 matching 8 bases. The V segment lost 1 base and the J segment 4 bases; nucleotides outside the gene matches: 5. CDR1 SGHTA and CDR2 FQGNSA come from the germline V gene. The CDR3 sequence is 16 residues long. CDR3 loop: CASSLDGGGITGELFF. The CDR3 bases are TGTGCCAGCAGCTTAGACGGGGGGGGCATCACCGGGGAGCTGTTTTTT.

This chain joins TRBV9 and TRBJ2-3; D may be TRBD1 (6 bases). The germline V gene encodes CDR1 SGDLS and CDR2 YYNGEE. The CDR3 is 15 amino acids. V was clipped by 0 bases and J by 2 bases, with 10 bases between them. CDR3 protein: CASSVEGHFTDTQYF. The DNA of the CDR3 is TGTGCCAGCAGCGTAGAGGGACACTTCACAGATACGCAGTATTTT.

This clone has only a few counts. The rearrangement links TRBV29-1 to TRBJ1-2; tentatively, D is TRBD1 (6 bases). The germline V and J ends were trimmed by 3 bases and 4 bases, with 15 bases remaining between them. Germline V gene lookup returns CDR1 SQVTM and CDR2 ANQGSEA. The CDR3 has 14 residues. The CDR3 spells CSVEAQGDSYGYTF. The CDR3 nucleotides read TGCAGCGTTGAGGCACAGGGAGATAGCTATGGCTACACCTTC.

The chain is built from TRBV5-1 and TRBJ2-5; TRBD2 matches at 12 bases. Germline CDR1 SGHRS, CDR2 YFSETQ. Losses at the gene ends were 5 bases for V and 4 bases for J; bases not matched to a gene: 6. CDR3 size: 15 residues. The CDR3 DNA reads TGCGCCAGCAGGCCCCGACTAGCGGGAGCAGAGACCCAGTACTTC. Translation: CASRPRLAGAETQYF.

The chain is built from TRBV12-5 and TRBJ2-7, with D unresolved. Per the germline V gene, CDR1 is LGHNT and CDR2 is FRNRAP. The CDR3 has 15 residues. The V end lost 1 base, the J end lost 5 bases, and 15 bases lay between the germline ends. The CDR3 loop is CASGLDVGAVHEQYF. The CDR3 bases are TGTGCTAGTGGTTTGGATGTGGGTGCGGTACACGAGCAGTACTTC. Full variable domain (missing parts from reference TRBV12-5 and TRBJ2-7): DARVTQTPRHKVTEMGQEVTMRCQPILGHNTVFWYRQTMMQGLELLAYFRNRAPLDDSGMPKDRFSAEMPDATLATLKIQPSEPRDSAVYFCASGLDVGAVHEQYFGPGTRLTVT.

The rearrangement links TRBV5-1 to TRBJ2-2, with a tentative D call TRBD1 (5 bases). V lost 5 bases, J lost 0 bases, and 11 bases lay in between. The CDR3 has 15 residues. CDR1 is SGHRS and CDR2 is YFSETQ in the germline V gene. The CDR3 coding sequence is TGCGCCAGCAGTTTAGGGGTTACGAACACCGGGGAGCTGTTTTTT. Encoded protein: CASSLGVTNTGELFF.

The rearrangement links TRBV10-3 to TRBJ2-2, with TRBD1 as a possible D gene (5 bases). Germline V lookup: CDR1 ENHRY, CDR2 SYGVKD. The CDR3 is made up of 13 amino acids. The ends were cut back, 7 bases at V and 2 bases at J, with 8 bases in the middle. The CDR3 loop is CAIKQANTGELFF. The DNA for the CDR3 is TGTGCCATCAAACAGGCTAACACCGGGGAGCTGTTTTTT.

The chain is built from TRBV5-1 and TRBJ2-2, with TRBD1 as a possible D gene (6 bases). The CDR3 is made up of 14 amino acids. Germline V CDR1 and CDR2: SGHRS, YFSETQ. V dropped 4 bases and J dropped 6 bases, with 13 bases sitting between them. CDR3 sequence: CASSPQGPPGELFF. Here the CDR3 DNA reads TGCGCCAGCAGCCCCCAGGGGCCCCCCGGGGAGCTGTTTTTT.

The chain recombines TRBV5-4 with TRBJ2-3; 13 nucleotides match TRBD2. Trimming removed 5 bases from V and 2 bases from J; junction bases left unmatched: 5. This CDR3 has 16 residues. Germline V lookup: CDR1 SGHNT, CDR2 YYREEE (reference sequence). In nucleotides, the CDR3 is TGTGCCAGCAGTCAGGGGACTAGCGGGGCCACAGATACGCAGTATTTT. This encodes CASSQGTSGATDTQYF.

The genes are TRBV9 and TRBJ2-7; TRBD1 matches 8 bases. With 0 bases clipped from V and 3 bases from J, the junction kept 2 bases outside the gene matches. Germline CDR1 is SGDLS and CDR2 is YYNGEE. CDR3 length: 14 amino acids. CDR3 sequence reads: CASSVETGGYEQYF. The CDR3 DNA reads TGTGCCAGCAGCGTAGAAACAGGGGGCTACGAGCAGTACTTC. The whole variable domain, remainder taken from reference TRBV9 and TRBJ2-7, is DSGVTQTPKHLITATGQRVTLRCSPRSGDLSVYWYQQSLDQGLQFLIQYYNGEERAKGNILERFSAQQFPDLHSELNLSSLELGDSALYFCASSVETGGYEQYFGPGTRLTVT.

This chain links TRBV4-2 with TRBJ1-5; the D is unclear. V lost 1 base to trimming and J lost 3 bases, with 13 bases between them. This CDR3 contains 16 residues. CDR1 and CDR2 from the germline V gene are LGHNA and YNFKEQ. CDR3 amino acids: CASSQGTGDPNQPQHF. In DNA form, the CDR3 reads TGTGCCAGCAGCCAAGGGACCGGGGATCCCAATCAGCCCCAGCATTTT.

This clone has a single count. The chain uses TRBV11-3 and TRBJ2-7; D is uncertain. Germline values: CDR1 SGHNT, CDR2 YENEEA. The CDR3 length is 15 residues. Trimming took off 1 base at V and 5 bases at J, with 15 bases between the two ends. CDR3 nucleotides: TGTGCCAGCAGCTTAGGGATGGCAGAGGTCCACGAGCAGTACTTC. Protein sequence: CASSLGMAEVHEQYF.

This clone was seen once. This chain joins TRBV27 and TRBJ1-5; tentatively, D is TRBD1 (5 bases). From germline, CDR1 is MNHEY and CDR2 SMNVEV (reference sequence). CDR3 length: 14 residues. V lost 3 bases and J lost 2, with 8 bases in between. Here the CDR3 reads CASSLGLGNQPQHF. CDR3 bases: TGTGCCAGCAGTTTGGGGCTCGGCAATCAGCCCCAGCATTTT.

The V gene is TRBV5-4, the J gene TRBJ2-5; 7 bases line up with TRBD1. The DNA matches TRBJ2-7 better at its end, which makes the J call doubtful. Germline V gene data show CDR1 as SGHNT and CDR2 as YYREEE (reference sequence). The CDR3 spans 14 residues. For the CDR3, the DNA is TGTGCCAGCAGCCCGGGACAGACTCCTTCCGAGCAGTACTTC. It specifies CASSPGQTPSEQYF.